This paragraph reports one T cell receptor (beta chain). If patients had autoimmune disease history or systemic immunosuppression, they were excluded. Libraries were prepared by immunoSEQ multiplex PCR; TCRdb keeps only in-frame clonotypes and omits some of them. The sample includes fewer than 65,000 clones, about 90% of them seen just once. This record belongs to a study of OX40 agonist ivuxolimab in advanced cancers. For the study at large: Patients' therapy was ivuxolimab, an antibody that acts as an agonist of OX40 (CD134).

V gave up 4 bases and J gave up 0 bases, with 4 bases separating them. The CDR3 totals 13 residues. CDR1 and CDR2 (germline): KGHSH, LQKENI. The source material was CD4+ or CD8+ T cells sorted from blood, sampled in a trial of the OX40 agonist ivuxolimab. This chain connects TRBV18 to TRBJ1-3, with unresolved D. The TCR was taken from an adult with an advanced solid tumor such as melanoma, head and neck, liver or kidney cancer. CDR3 in amino acids: CASSRLSGNTIYF. The CDR3 DNA is TGTGCCAGCTCACGACTCTCTGGAAACACCATATATTTT.